The rows below give T cell receptor beta chains drawn from one sample of a study of OX40 agonist ivuxolimab in advanced cancers. The assay was immunoSEQ multiplex PCR, and TCRdb's table has in-frame clones only and misses some. The table includes approximately 58,000 clones, 70% to 90% detected once. This sample comprised CD4+ or CD8+ T cells sorted from blood, obtained in a trial of the OX40 agonist ivuxolimab. These receptors originate from an adult with an advanced solid tumor such as melanoma, head and neck, liver or kidney cancer. Both conserved end residues are part of each CDR3. The D gene is left open where the match is weak. Clone size appears in some rows only: once, few, many, or a class for an expanded clone.

TRBJ2-5,TRBV19,-,-,CASSNPNKETQYF,TGTGCCAGTAGTAACCCTAATAAGGAGACCCAGTACTTC
TRBJ1-4,TRBV27,TRBD1,few,CASSLSGQGTNEKLFF,TGTGCCAGCAGTTTATCGGGACAGGGTACTAATGAAAAACTGTTTTTT
TRBJ1-5,TRBV16,-,-,CASSQSPAADQPQHF,TGTGCCAGCAGCCAATCACCGGCCGCCGATCAGCCCCAGCATTTT
TRBJ1-5,TRBV19,-,-,CASQPGTPGEEGNQPQHF,TGTGCCAGTCAACCCGGGACACCGGGTGAGGAGGGCAATCAGCCCCAGCATTTT
TRBJ2-7,TRBV4-1,-,-,CASSYTGTNTYEQYF,TGCGCCAGCAGCTATACCGGGACAAATACCTACGAGCAGTACTTC
TRBJ2-1,TRBV27,TRBD2,-,CASSGRTRRYEQFF,TGTGCCAGCAGTGGGCGGACTAGGCGCTATGAGCAGTTCTTC
TRBJ1-2,TRBV7-9,-,-,CASSLGTANYGYTF,TGTGCCAGCAGCCTTGGGACGGCGAACTATGGCTACACCTTC
TRBJ2-2,TRBV28,-,-,CASRSLVDYYTGELFF,TGTGCCAGCAGGTCATTAGTGGACTACTACACCGGGGAGCTGTTTTTT
TRBJ2-3,TRBV4-1,-,few,CASSQSGLGTDTQYF,TGCGCCAGCAGCCAATCAGGACTTGGCACAGATACGCAGTATTTT
TRBJ1-5,TRBV2,-,-,CASSEALRGNNQPQHF,TGTGCCAGCAGTGAAGCGCTTCGGGGGAACAATCAGCCCCAGCATTTT
TRBJ2-1,TRBV7-9,TRBD2,-,CASSLGTSPHNEQFF,TGTGCCAGCAGCCTCGGGACTAGCCCCCACAATGAGCAGTTCTTC
TRBJ1-1,TRBV9,TRBD1,-,CASSVLLGQGKSTEAFF,TGTGCCAGCAGCGTACTTCTTGGACAGGGGAAGAGCACTGAAGCTTTCTTT
TRBJ2-7,TRBV11-2,TRBD2,-,CASSSPGLAISYEQYF,TGTGCCAGCAGCTCACCGGGACTAGCGATTTCCTACGAGCAGTACTTC
TRBJ2-5,TRBV7-9,-,few,CASSLGDWQETQYF,TGTGCCAGCAGCTTAGGGGACTGGCAAGAGACCCAGTACTTC
TRBJ2-7,TRBV7-2,-,-,CASSRGHFNGDEQYF,TGTGCCAGCAGCCGAGGTCACTTCAATGGGGACGAGCAGTACTTC
TRBJ1-5,TRBV7-2,-,once,CASSSGRIYQPQHF,TGTGCCAGCAGCTCTGGACGGATTTATCAGCCCCAGCATTTT